One sample yielded the 4 T cell receptor beta chains listed below, sequenced in a study of shared clonotypes between healthy human individuals (dated by TCRdb to about 2020). The protocol used for the library was the immunoSEQ multiplex PCR assay. TCRdb limited this immuneACCESS table to in-frame rearrangements with V and J called. A share of clones is missing; checked studies link under half to unresolved V genes, and the rest is unexplained. This sample has approximately 2.5 million clones in its table, and roughly 93% of those were observed once. Of the sample, approximately 0.35% falls within the top ten clones. The sequencing sample was made of naive CD4+ T cells from PBMCs. The sample's cell subset or site, from its label and the paper: CD45RA+ positively selected. The receptors were sampled from a man aged 18 to 35 in good health. Some clones in this sample may be carry-over from other donors' samples.

The genes are TRBV27 and TRBJ2-7; TRBD2 agrees at 10 bases. Trimming removed 10 bases from V and 5 bases from J; junction bases left unmatched: 11. This CDR3 region has 14 residues. Germline CDR1 MNHEY, CDR2 SMNVEV (reference sequence). The CDR3 is CATTGAGGPHEQYF. The CDR3 coding sequence is TGTGCCACCACAGGAGCGGGAGGGCCCCACGAGCAGTACTTC.

V gene TRBV2 combines with J gene TRBJ1-1; D is possibly TRBD1 (5 bases). From germline, CDR1 is SNHLY and CDR2 FYNNEI. CDR3 size: 12 residues. V gave up 9 bases and J gave up 11 bases, with 19 bases separating them. In DNA, the CDR3 is TGTGCCAGGGGGACGGTTCGATCGGGGGCTTTCTTT. It is translated as CARGTVRSGAFF. The full variable domain, its missing parts supplied by reference TRBV2 and TRBJ1-1, is EPEVTQTPSHQVTQMGQEVILRCVPISNHLYFYWYRQILGQKVEFLVSFYNNEISEKSEIFDDQFSVERPDGSNFTLKIRSTKLEDSAMYFCARGTVRSGAFFGQGTRLTVV.

A note on this clone: Other DNA sequences in this sample translate to the same CDR3. The V and J genes are TRBV20-1 and TRBJ2-7; D gene ambiguous. The V end lost 6 bases, the J end lost 4 bases, and 7 bases lay between the germline ends. Germline lookup yields CDR1 DFQATT and CDR2 SNEGSKA (reference sequence). The CDR3 is 10 amino acids. CDR3 sequence (DNA): TGCAGTGCCGGGTCGTACGAGCAGTACTTC. Translation: CSAGSYEQYF.

The chain joins TRBV5-1 to TRBJ2-3; 8 bases are a match to TRBD2. The V and J ends lost 4 bases and 0 bases, in that order; junction bases with no gene match: 7. The CDR3 extends over 16 amino acids. The germline gives CDR1 SGHRS, CDR2 YFSETQ. The CDR3 is CASSNGIAGSTDTQYF. CDR3 DNA: TGCGCCAGCAGCAATGGAATAGCGGGGAGCACAGATACGCAGTATTTT. The variable domain in full, completed from reference TRBV5-1 and TRBJ2-3, reads KAGVTQTPRYLIKTRGQQVTLSCSPISGHRSVSWYQQTPGQGLQFLFEYFSETQRNKGNFPGRFSGRQFSNSRSEMNVSTLELGDSALYLCASSNGIAGSTDTQYFGPGTRLTVL.